This T cell receptor (beta chain) was identified during a study of cytomegalovirus exposure and HLA in healthy donors. Study-level background: In terms of ancestry, the Caucasian-associated cluster contained roughly 80% of the roughly 360 genotyped donors. Findings of the study overall: The authors enumerated over 150 TCR beta chains as linked to cytomegalovirus. Most likely, a cluster of highly shared sequence variants arose as a sequencing artifact.

Worth noting for this clone: Its target is unknown.

Germline CDR1 SNHLY, CDR2 FYNNEI. The CDR3 is 13 amino acids. V was clipped by 10 bases and J by 6 bases, with 18 bases between them. 13 Jbeta primers and 60 Vbeta primers were used for the PCR. Produced via immunoSEQ multiplex PCR; TCRdb's table is partial and in-frame only. The sample shows 55,000 to 75,000 clones, 70% to 75% of them seen only once. The clonotype was recovered from a man aged 25-45 years in good health and CMV-seropositive. The source material was PBMCs. J is TRBJ1-2 and V is TRBV2; no reliable D call. This CDR3 is CATTWSRYDGYTF. CDR3 DNA sequence: TGTGCCACCACGTGGTCCAGGTACGATGGCTACACCTTC. The whole variable domain, remainder taken from reference TRBV2 and TRBJ1-2, is EPEVTQTPSHQVTQMGQEVILRCVPISNHLYFYWYRQILGQKVEFLVSFYNNEISEKSEIFDDQFSVERPDGSNFTLKIRSTKLEDSAMYFCATTWSRYDGYTFGSGTRLTVV.